The 4 T cell receptor beta chains reported below all come from one sample, sequenced in a study of shared clonotypes between healthy human individuals. TCRdb's table, derived via immunoSEQ multiplex PCR, lists solely in-frame clones and lacks some. The sample yields approximately 2.5 million clones, roughly 93% seen once. Material: naive CD4+ T cells from PBMCs. Subset specified: CD45RA+ positively selected. The origin of the receptors is a young man in good health. Some clones in this sample may be carry-over from other donors' samples.

V and J are TRBV25-1 and TRBJ2-7; 10 nucleotides line up with TRBD2. The V segment lost 1 base and the J segment 2 bases; nucleotides outside the gene matches: 5. Germline-derived CDR1 and CDR2 are MGHDK and SYGVNS. The CDR3 is made up of 16 amino acids. In DNA form, the CDR3 reads TGTGCCAGCAGTGAATTCCGGACTAGCGGCACCTACGAGCAGTACTTC. It yields the protein CASSEFRTSGTYEQYF.

In this sample, this clone turned up once. This sequence joins TRBV2 and TRBJ2-4, with a weak D call TRBD2 (5 bases). This CDR3 spans 14 amino acids. CDR1 SNHLY and CDR2 FYNNEI come from the germline V gene. V was clipped by 3 bases and J by 0 bases, with 6 bases between them. The CDR3 loop is CASSDGLAKNIQYF. The CDR3 DNA reads TGTGCCAGCAGTGATGGACTAGCCAAAAACATTCAGTACTTC.

CDR3 nucleotides: TGTGCCAGCAGCCTACGGGACAGCCTTTCCTATGGCTACACCTTC. It encodes CASSLRDSLSYGYTF. The chain uses TRBV7-2 and TRBJ1-2; 7 bases align to TRBD1. Germline CDR1 SGHTA, CDR2 FQGNSA. V shed 5 bases and J 4 bases; nucleotides not matched to a gene: 10. The CDR3 runs 15 residues.

This chain joins TRBV19 and TRBJ2-5; 10 nucleotides line up with TRBD2. There are 15 residues in the CDR3. Germline V gene lookup returns CDR1 LNHDA and CDR2 SQIVND (reference sequence). Trimming cost V 3 bases and J 5 bases; bases outside gene matches: 6. This CDR3 reads CASSIPSGSRETQYF. The CDR3 DNA reads as TGTGCCAGTAGTATCCCTAGCGGGAGTCGGGAGACCCAGTACTTC.